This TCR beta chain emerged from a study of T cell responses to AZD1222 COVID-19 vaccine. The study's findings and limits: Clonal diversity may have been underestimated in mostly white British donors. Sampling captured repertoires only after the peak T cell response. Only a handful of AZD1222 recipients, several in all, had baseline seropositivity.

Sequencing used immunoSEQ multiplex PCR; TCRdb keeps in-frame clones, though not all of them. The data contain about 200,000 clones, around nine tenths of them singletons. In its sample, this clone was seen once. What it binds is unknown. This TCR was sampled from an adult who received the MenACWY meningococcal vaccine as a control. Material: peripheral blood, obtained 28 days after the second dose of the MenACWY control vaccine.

CDR3 in amino acids: CASSLASGQGAWGDGYTF. CDR3 DNA sequence: TGTGCCAGCAGTTTGGCCTCGGGGCAGGGAGCATGGGGTGATGGCTACACCTTC. The genes are TRBV28 and TRBJ1-2, with a possible D match to TRBD1 (5 bases). Germline lookup yields CDR1 MDHEN and CDR2 SYDVKM. The CDR3 loop spans 18 amino acids. Deletions cut 3 bases from V and 6 bases from J, with 26 bases between.